This TCR beta chain was found in a study of cytomegalovirus exposure and HLA in healthy donors. Study in general: Some 85 million unique TCRs from HLA-typed donors were held in an early data release. The study placed less than 90% of its roughly 410 genotyped donors in the Caucasian-associated ancestry cluster. Regarding the study as a whole: After further analysis at a later stage, 17,000 or so TCR beta sequences were associated with HLA alleles at 0.05 false discovery rate. Per published accounts, TCR beta sequences correctly predicted the HLA-A and HLA-B alleles of most subjects.

Details on this clone: Its specificity is not known.

Use of 60 Vbeta and 13 Jbeta primers characterized the PCR. Sequenced by immunoSEQ multiplex PCR; TCRdb stores in-frame clones only, minus some. The repertoire holds approximately 86,000 clones, 76% seen once, with just over 3% in the top ten. Germline V gene lookup returns CDR1 SGHAT and CDR2 FQNNGV. Germline trimming cut 5 bases from V and 5 bases from J; bases unmatched to any gene: 6. CDR3 length: 15 residues. Sequencing was carried out using PBMCs. The chain uses TRBV11-2 and TRBJ2-5; 12 bases agree with TRBD2. This TCR came from a man aged 40-49 years in good health and CMV-seronegative. The CDR3 DNA follows: TGTGCCAGCAGCCCGCTAGCGGGGGGGCGCGAGACCCAGTACTTC. Protein product: CASSPLAGGRETQYF.